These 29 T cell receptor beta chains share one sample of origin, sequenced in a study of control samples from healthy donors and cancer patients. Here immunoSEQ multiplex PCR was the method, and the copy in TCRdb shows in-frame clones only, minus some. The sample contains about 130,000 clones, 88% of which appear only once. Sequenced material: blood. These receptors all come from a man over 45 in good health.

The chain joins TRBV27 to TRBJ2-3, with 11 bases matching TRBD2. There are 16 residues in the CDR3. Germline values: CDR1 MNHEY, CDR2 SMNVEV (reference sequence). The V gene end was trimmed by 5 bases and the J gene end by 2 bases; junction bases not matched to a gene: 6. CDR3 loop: CASSPFSGGATDTQYF. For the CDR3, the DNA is TGTGCCAGCAGTCCGTTTAGCGGGGGGGCCACAGATACGCAGTATTTT.

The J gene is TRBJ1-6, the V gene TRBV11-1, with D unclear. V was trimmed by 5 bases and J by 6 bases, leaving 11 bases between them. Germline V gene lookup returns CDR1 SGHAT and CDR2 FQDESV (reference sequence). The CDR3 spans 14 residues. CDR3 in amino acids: CASSPGRSNSPLHF. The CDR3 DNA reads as TGTGCCAGCAGCCCCGGACGGAGTAATTCACCCCTCCACTTT.

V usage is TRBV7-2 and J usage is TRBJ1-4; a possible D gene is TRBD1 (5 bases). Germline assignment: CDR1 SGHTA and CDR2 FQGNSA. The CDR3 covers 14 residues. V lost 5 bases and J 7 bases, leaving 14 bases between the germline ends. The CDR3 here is CASSPSGTVEKLFF. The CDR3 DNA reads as TGTGCCAGCAGCCCCTCCGGGACGGTTGAAAAACTGTTTTTT. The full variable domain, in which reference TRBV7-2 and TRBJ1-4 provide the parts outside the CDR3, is GAGVSQSPSNKVTEKGKDVELRCDPISGHTALYWYRQSLGQGLEFLIYFQGNSAPDKSGLPSDRFSAERTGGSVSTLTIQRTQQEDSAVYLCASSPSGTVEKLFFGSGTQLSVL.

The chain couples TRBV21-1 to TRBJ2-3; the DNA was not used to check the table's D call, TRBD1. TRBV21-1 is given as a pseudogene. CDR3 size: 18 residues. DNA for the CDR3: TGTGCCAGCAGCAAAGGTCCTAGGAGGGGGCCTAGCACAGATACGCAGTATTTT. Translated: CASSKGPRRGPSTDTQYF.

This chain's CDR3 is CASSRRGTDTQYF. The CDR3 DNA follows: TGTGCCAGCAGCCGGCGGGGGACAGATACGCAGTATTTT. The chain carries TRBV11-2 and TRBJ2-3; 7 bases line up with TRBD2. CDR3 size: 13 residues. Germline CDR1 SGHAT, CDR2 FQNNGV. J gave up 3 bases and V 5 bases, and 2 bases lay outside the gene matches.

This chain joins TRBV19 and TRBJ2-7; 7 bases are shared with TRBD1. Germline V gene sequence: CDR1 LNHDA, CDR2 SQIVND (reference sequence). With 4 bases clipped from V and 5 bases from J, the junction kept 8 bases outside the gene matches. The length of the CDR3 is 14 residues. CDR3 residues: CASSTTGVLDEQYF. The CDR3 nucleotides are TGTGCCAGTAGTACCACAGGGGTACTCGACGAGCAGTACTTC.

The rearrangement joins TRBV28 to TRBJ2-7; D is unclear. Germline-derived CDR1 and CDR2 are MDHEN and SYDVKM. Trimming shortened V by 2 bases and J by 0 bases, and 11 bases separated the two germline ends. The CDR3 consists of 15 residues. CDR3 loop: CASSLAGSRSYEQYF. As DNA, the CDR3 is TGTGCCAGCAGTTTAGCCGGTTCACGCTCCTACGAGCAGTACTTC.

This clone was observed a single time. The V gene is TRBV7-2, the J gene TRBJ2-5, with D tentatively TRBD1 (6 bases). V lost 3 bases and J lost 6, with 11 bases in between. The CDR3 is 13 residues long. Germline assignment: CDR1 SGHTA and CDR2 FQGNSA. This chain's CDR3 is CASSFTGSKTQYF. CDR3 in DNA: TGTGCCAGCAGCTTTACAGGGTCTAAGACCCAGTACTTC.

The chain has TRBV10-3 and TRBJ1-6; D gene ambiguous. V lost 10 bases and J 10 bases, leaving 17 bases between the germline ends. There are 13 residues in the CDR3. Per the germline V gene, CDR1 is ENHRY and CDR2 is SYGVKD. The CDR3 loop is CATLPGAESPLHF. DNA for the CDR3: TGTGCCACCCTCCCAGGAGCTGAATCACCCCTCCACTTT.

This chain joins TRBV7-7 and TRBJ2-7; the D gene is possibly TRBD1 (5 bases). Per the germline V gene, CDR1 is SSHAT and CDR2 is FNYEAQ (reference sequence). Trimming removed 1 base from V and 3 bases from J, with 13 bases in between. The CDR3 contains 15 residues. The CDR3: CASSLGGALYYEQYF. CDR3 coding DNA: TGTGCCAGCAGCTTAGGTGGGGCTCTCTACTACGAGCAGTACTTC.

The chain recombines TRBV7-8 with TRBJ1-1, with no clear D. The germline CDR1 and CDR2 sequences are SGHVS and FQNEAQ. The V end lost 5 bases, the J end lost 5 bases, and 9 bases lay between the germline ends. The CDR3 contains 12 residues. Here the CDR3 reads CASSLEPTEAFF. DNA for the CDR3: TGTGCCAGCAGCCTCGAACCTACTGAAGCTTTCTTT.

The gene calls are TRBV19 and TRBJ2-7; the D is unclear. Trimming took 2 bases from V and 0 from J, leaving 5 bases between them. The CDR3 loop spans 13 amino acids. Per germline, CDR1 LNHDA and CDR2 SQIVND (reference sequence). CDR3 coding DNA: TGTGCCAGTAGTATAATGCTCTCCTACGAGCAGTACTTC. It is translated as CASSIMLSYEQYF.

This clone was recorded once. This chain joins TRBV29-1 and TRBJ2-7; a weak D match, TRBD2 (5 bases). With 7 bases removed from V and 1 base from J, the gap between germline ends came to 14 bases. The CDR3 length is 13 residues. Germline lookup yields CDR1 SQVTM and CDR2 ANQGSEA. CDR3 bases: TGCAGCGGCGGGCAACAGCTATCCTACGAGCAGTACTTC. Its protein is CSGGQQLSYEQYF.

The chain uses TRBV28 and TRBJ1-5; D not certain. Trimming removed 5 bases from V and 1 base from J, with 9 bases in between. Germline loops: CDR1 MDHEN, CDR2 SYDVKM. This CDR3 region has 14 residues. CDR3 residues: CASSVGRSNQPQHF. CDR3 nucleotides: TGTGCCAGCAGTGTCGGCAGGAGCAATCAGCCCCAGCATTTT.

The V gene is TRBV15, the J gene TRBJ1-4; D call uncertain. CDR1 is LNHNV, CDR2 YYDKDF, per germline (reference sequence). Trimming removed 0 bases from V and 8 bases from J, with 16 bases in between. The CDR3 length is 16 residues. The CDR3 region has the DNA TGTGCCACCAGCAGAGAAACCATCGTTTGGGTGGAAAAACTGTTTTTT. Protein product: CATSRETIVWVEKLFF.

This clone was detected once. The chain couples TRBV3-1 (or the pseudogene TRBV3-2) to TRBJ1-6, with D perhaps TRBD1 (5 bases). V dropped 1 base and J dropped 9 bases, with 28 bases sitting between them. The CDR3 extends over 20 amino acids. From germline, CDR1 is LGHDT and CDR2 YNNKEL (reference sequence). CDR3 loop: CASSQGSGGGVVGNRSPLHF. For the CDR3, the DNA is TGTGCCAGCAGCCAAGGGTCTGGTGGGGGTGTAGTGGGCAATCGTTCACCCCTCCACTTT.

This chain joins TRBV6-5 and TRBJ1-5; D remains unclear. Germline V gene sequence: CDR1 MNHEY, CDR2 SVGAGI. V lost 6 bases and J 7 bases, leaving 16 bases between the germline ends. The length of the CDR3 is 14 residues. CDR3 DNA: TGTGCCAGCAGCTCACAGCAGGCGGGACAGCCCCAGCATTTT. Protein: CASSSQQAGQPQHF.

CDR3 sequence reads: CASSSDRSRGPSYNEQFF. For the CDR3, the DNA is TGTGCCAGCAGTTCGGATCGAAGCCGGGGGCCTTCCTACAATGAGCAGTTCTTC. This rearrangement joins TRBV27 to TRBJ2-1; D might be TRBD1 or TRBD2, each matching 6 bases. Trimming left V 4 bases short and J 1 base short, with 20 bases between. Looked up from germline, CDR1 is MNHEY and CDR2 is SMNVEV (reference sequence). This CDR3 has 18 residues.

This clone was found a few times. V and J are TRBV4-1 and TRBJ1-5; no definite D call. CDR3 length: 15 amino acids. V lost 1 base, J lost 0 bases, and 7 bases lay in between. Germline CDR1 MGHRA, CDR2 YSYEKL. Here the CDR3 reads CASSQVRDSNQPQHF. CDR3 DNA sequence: TGCGCCAGCAGCCAAGTGCGGGATAGCAATCAGCCCCAGCATTTT.

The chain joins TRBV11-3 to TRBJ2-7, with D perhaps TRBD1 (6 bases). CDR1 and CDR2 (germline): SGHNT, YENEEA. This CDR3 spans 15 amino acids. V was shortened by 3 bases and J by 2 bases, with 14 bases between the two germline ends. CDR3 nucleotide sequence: TGTGCCAGCAGCTTCAGCCCTACAGGGACCTACGAGCAGTACTTC. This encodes CASSFSPTGTYEQYF.

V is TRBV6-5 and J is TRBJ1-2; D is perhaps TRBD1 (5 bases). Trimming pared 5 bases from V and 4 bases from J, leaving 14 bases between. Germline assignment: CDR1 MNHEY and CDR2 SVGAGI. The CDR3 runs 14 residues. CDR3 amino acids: CASSRNQGTYGYTF. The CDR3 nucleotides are TGTGCCAGCAGTAGAAACCAGGGAACCTATGGCTACACCTTC.

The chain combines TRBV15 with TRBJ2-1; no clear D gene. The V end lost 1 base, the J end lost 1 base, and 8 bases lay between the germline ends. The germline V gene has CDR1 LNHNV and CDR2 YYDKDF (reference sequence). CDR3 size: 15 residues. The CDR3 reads CATSRGPASYNEQFF. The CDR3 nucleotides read TGTGCCACCAGCAGAGGACCCGCTTCCTACAATGAGCAGTTCTTC. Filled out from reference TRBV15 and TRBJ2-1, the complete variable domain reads DAMVIQNPRYQVTQFGKPVTLSCSQTLNHNVMYWYQQKSSQAPKLLFHYYDKDFNNEADTPDNFQSRRPNTSFCFLDIRSPGLGDTAMYLCATSRGPASYNEQFFGPGTRLTVL.

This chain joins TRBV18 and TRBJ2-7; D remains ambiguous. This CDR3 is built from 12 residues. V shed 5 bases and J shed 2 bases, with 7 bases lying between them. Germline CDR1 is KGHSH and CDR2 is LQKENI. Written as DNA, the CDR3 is TGTGCCAGCTCAACCGCCACCTACGAGCAGTACTTC. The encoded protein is CASSTATYEQYF.

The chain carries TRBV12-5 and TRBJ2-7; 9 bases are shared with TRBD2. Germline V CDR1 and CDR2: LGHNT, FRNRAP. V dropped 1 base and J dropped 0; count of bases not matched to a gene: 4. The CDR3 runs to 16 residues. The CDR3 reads CASGLEVAGASYEQYF. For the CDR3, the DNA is TGTGCTAGTGGTTTGGAGGTAGCGGGGGCCTCCTACGAGCAGTACTTC.

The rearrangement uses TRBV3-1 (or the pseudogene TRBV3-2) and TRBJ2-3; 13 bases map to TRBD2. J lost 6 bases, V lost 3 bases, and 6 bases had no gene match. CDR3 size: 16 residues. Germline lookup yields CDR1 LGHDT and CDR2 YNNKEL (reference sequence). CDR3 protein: CASSHRLAGGGDTQYF. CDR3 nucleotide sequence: TGTGCCAGCAGCCACCGACTAGCGGGGGGAGGCGATACGCAGTATTTT.

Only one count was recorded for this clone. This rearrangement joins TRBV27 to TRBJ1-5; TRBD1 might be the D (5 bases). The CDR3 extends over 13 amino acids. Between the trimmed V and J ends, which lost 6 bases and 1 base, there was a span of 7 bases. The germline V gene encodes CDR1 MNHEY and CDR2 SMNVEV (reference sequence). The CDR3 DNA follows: TGTGCCAGCAGCGGGGGGAGCAATCAGCCCCAGCATTTT. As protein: CASSGGSNQPQHF.

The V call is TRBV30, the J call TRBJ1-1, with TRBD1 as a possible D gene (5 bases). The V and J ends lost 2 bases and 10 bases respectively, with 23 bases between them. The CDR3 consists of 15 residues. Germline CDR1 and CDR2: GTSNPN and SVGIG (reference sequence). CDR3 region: CAWSWFSGTGGGAFF. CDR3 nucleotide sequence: TGTGCCTGGAGTTGGTTTTCCGGGACCGGGGGGGGAGCTTTCTTT.

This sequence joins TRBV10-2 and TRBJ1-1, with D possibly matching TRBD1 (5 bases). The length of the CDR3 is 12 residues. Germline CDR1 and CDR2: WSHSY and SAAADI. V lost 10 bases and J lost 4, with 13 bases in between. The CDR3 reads CATTVGGTEAFF. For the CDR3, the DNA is TGCGCCACCACCGTGGGGGGCACTGAAGCTTTCTTT.

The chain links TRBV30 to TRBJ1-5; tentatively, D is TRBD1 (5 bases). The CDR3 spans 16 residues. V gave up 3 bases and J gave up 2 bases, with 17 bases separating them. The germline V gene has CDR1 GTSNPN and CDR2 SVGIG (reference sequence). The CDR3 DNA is TGTGCCTGGAGCCTGGGACGGAGTACGGGCAATCAGCCCCAGCATTTT. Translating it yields CAWSLGRSTGNQPQHF.